The 30 T cell receptor beta chains below come from one sample, sequenced in a study of CD8+ T cells in alopecia areata. In each case, RNA was isolated and then reverse transcribed into cDNA as the sequencing template. Libraries were prepared by immunoSEQ multiplex PCR; TCRdb keeps only in-frame clonotypes and omits some of them. The sample contains under 350,000 clones, roughly 60% of which appear only once. Stated treatment: oral pan-JAK inhibitor, 5-10 mg twice daily. The material sequenced was CD4+ T cells sorted from blood, taken at week 24, from a patient treated with tofacitinib. These TCRs come from a human donor with alopecia areata.

This clone was observed a handful of times. The chain uses TRBV19 and TRBJ2-7; D is undetermined. This CDR3 is built from 11 residues. Germline-derived CDR1 and CDR2 are LNHDA and SQIVND (reference sequence). The V gene lost 4 bases and the J gene lost 5 bases, with 6 bases spanning the gap. The CDR3 reads CASSKRDEQYF. DNA of the CDR3: TGTGCCAGTAGTAAAAGGGACGAGCAGTACTTC. Supplemented by reference TRBV19 and TRBJ2-7, the full variable domain reads DGGITQSPKYLFRKEGQNVTLSCEQNLNHDAMYWYRQDPGQGLRLIYYSQIVNDFQKGDIAEGYSVSREKKESFPLTVTSAQKNPTAFYLCASSKRDEQYFGPGTRLTVT.

V and J are TRBV30 and TRBJ2-6; 7 bases align to TRBD1. The CDR3 runs 14 residues. With 3 bases clipped from V and 2 bases from J, the junction kept 1 base outside the gene matches. Per the germline V gene, CDR1 is GTSNPN and CDR2 is SVGIG (reference sequence). CDR3 in DNA: TGTGCCTGGAGAACAGGGGCTGGGGCCAACGTCCTGACTTTC. Encoded protein: CAWRTGAGANVLTF.

This clone was detected a few times. This chain uses TRBV28 with TRBJ1-5; no firm D call. CDR3 length equals 14 residues. Trimming removed 6 bases at V and 0 bases at J, with 9 bases between. Per germline, CDR1 MDHEN and CDR2 SYDVKM. This CDR3 reads CASRNPDSNQPQHF. CDR3 nucleotides: TGTGCCAGCAGAAACCCGGATAGCAATCAGCCCCAGCATTTT.

This clone has more than one count but fewer than ten. The chain combines TRBV30 with TRBJ1-1, with unresolved D. The CDR3 is made up of 14 amino acids. The V end was cut by 6 bases, the J end by 1 base, with 15 bases between. The germline V gene encodes CDR1 GTSNPN and CDR2 SVGIG (reference sequence). The CDR3 DNA reads TGTGCCTGCGTGACAACGGCCTCGAACACTGAAGCTTTCTTT. This encodes CACVTTASNTEAFF.

V and J are TRBV7-6 and TRBJ1-2, with a possible D match to TRBD1 (5 bases). Germline CDR1 reads SGHVS; CDR2 reads FNYEAQ. The V end was cut by 1 base, the J end by 13 bases, with 10 bases between. The CDR3 spans 11 residues. CDR3 in DNA: TGTGCCAGCAGCTTAGGCAGGGAGACCACCTTC. It codes for CASSLGRETTF.

This clone has only a few counts. The chain couples TRBV28 to TRBJ2-1; unclear D gene. CDR1 is MDHEN, CDR2 SYDVKM, per germline. The CDR3 consists of 12 residues. The ends were cut back, 2 bases at V and 3 bases at J, with 2 bases in the middle. The CDR3 loop is CASSLNYNEQFF. Here the CDR3 DNA reads TGTGCCAGCAGTTTAAACTACAATGAGCAGTTCTTC.

V and J are TRBV15 and TRBJ2-1; a possible D gene is TRBD2 (5 bases). This CDR3 region has 14 residues. Deletions cut 0 bases from V and 6 bases from J, with 9 bases between. The germline V gene has CDR1 LNHNV and CDR2 YYDKDF (reference sequence). The CDR3 is CATSRDLEGNEQFF. CDR3 nucleotide sequence: TGTGCCACCAGCAGAGATTTAGAGGGCAATGAGCAGTTCTTC.

This clone appeared a few times. This chain links TRBV11-2 with TRBJ2-5; 8 bases are shared with TRBD1. The V segment lost 1 base and the J segment 3 bases; nucleotides outside the gene matches: 4. CDR3 length: 15 amino acids. CDR1 and CDR2 from the germline V gene are SGHAT and FQNNGV. The CDR3 loop reads CASSLAGTGEETQYF. Written as DNA, the CDR3 is TGTGCCAGCAGCTTAGCCGGGACAGGAGAAGAGACCCAGTACTTC.

V and J are TRBV30 and TRBJ1-1, with D possibly TRBD1 on 6 matching bases. Trimming removed 2 bases at V and 4 bases at J, with 17 bases between. Germline V gene data show CDR1 as GTSNPN and CDR2 as SVGIG (reference sequence). This CDR3 has 15 residues. In DNA, the CDR3 is TGTGCCTGGAGTACCGGGGGCTCCGGGGGCACTGAAGCTTTCTTT. This gives the protein CAWSTGGSGGTEAFF.

The J gene is TRBJ1-2, the V gene TRBV4-3; TRBD1 aligns across 10 bases. This CDR3 comprises 13 residues. Germline V gene sequence: CDR1 LGHNA, CDR2 YSLEER. V trimming: 1 base; J trimming: 7 bases; junction bases outside the gene matches: 0. This CDR3 is CASSQGTGGGYTF. Here the CDR3 DNA reads TGCGCCAGCAGCCAAGGGACAGGGGGTGGCTACACCTTC.

This clone was detected only a few times. The rearrangement links TRBV2 to TRBJ2-5, with TRBD1 as a possible D gene (5 bases). CDR1 and CDR2 (germline): SNHLY, FYNNEI. The V gene lost 3 bases and the J gene lost 2 bases, with 10 bases spanning the gap. CDR3 size: 14 residues. CDR3 in DNA: TGTGCCAGCAGTGAGATGAACAGGCAAGAGACCCAGTACTTC. It codes for CASSEMNRQETQYF.

V is TRBV5-4 and J is TRBJ2-5, with TRBD1 identical over 7 bases. The germline gives CDR1 SGHNT, CDR2 YYREEE (reference sequence). The CDR3 sequence is 16 residues long. Germline trimming cut 4 bases from V and 4 bases from J; bases unmatched to any gene: 13. DNA of the CDR3: TGTGCCAGCAGCCGAGTCCCCCGGGACAGAGCAGAGACCCAGTACTTC. As protein: CASSRVPRDRAETQYF.

The gene calls are TRBV5-4 and TRBJ2-5; D uncertain. The V end was cut by 4 bases, the J end by 5 bases, with 12 bases between. The CDR3 covers 13 residues. Germline lookup yields CDR1 SGHNT and CDR2 YYREEE (reference sequence). CDR3 in amino acids: CASSGWRSETQYF. CDR3 sequence (DNA): TGTGCCAGCAGCGGATGGAGATCTGAGACCCAGTACTTC. The full variable domain, with the rest looked up from reference TRBV5-4 and TRBJ2-5, is ETGVTQSPTHLIKTRGQQVTLRCSSQSGHNTVSWYQQALGQGPQFIFQYYREEENGRGNFPPRFSGLQFPNYSSELNVNALELDDSALYLCASSGWRSETQYFGPGTRLLVL.

In its sample, this clone was seen once. The same CDR3 can be traced to other DNA sequences in this sample. This chain links TRBV6-5 with TRBJ2-3; unclear D gene. V lost 2 bases to trimming and J lost 1 base, with 4 bases between them. Germline V gene data show CDR1 as MNHEY and CDR2 as SVGAGI. The length of the CDR3 is 13 residues. CDR3 coding DNA: TGTGCCAGCAGTTACAGGCGCACAGATACGCAGTATTTT. Encoded protein: CASSYRRTDTQYF.

V gene TRBV11-3 combines with J gene TRBJ2-1; D not resolved. The CDR3 consists of 13 residues. V was shortened by 0 bases and J by 3 bases, with 3 bases between the two germline ends. Germline CDR1 SGHNT, CDR2 YENEEA. CDR3: CASSLEDYNEQFF. CDR3 in DNA: TGTGCCAGCAGCTTAGAAGACTACAATGAGCAGTTCTTC.

The V call is TRBV25-1, the J call TRBJ1-4; D is unclear. The CDR3 covers 12 residues. Looked up from germline, CDR1 is MGHDK and CDR2 is SYGVNS. Trimming cost V 4 bases and J 6 bases, with 6 bases left between them. The CDR3 protein is CASSGQDEKLFF. CDR3 coding DNA: TGTGCCAGCAGTGGGCAGGATGAAAAACTGTTTTTT.

This clone showed up just once. The chain links TRBV7-2 to TRBJ2-7, with 8 bases that match TRBD2. Germline CDR1 reads SGHTA; CDR2 reads FQGNSA. Trimming took 3 bases from V and 3 from J; bases not matched to a gene: 7. CDR3 size: 15 residues. The CDR3 nucleotides are TGTGCCAGCAGCTTGTTTAGCGGGGCTAACTACGAGCAGTACTTC. The encoded protein is CASSLFSGANYEQYF.

This clone has more than one count but fewer than ten. V and J are TRBV7-8 and TRBJ2-7; TRBD2 might be the D (5 bases). This CDR3 has 15 amino acids. CDR1 and CDR2 from the germline V gene are SGHVS and FQNEAQ. V dropped 1 base and J dropped 4 bases, with 14 bases sitting between them. DNA of the CDR3: TGTGCCAGCAGCTTAGTAAGGGCTAGCCCATACGAGCAGTACTTC. Translation: CASSLVRASPYEQYF.

A few counts support this clone. The chain joins TRBV7-2 to TRBJ2-5; the match to TRBD1 covers 8 bases. V was pared by 5 bases and J by 5 bases, with 7 bases of the junction left unmatched. The CDR3 loop spans 14 amino acids. Germline CDR1 reads SGHTA; CDR2 reads FQGNSA. The CDR3, as DNA: TGTGCCAGCAGCCCGGACAGGGATCAGGAGACCCAGTACTTC. Protein sequence: CASSPDRDQETQYF.

This clone has only a few counts. The chain is built from TRBV19 and TRBJ2-1; 7 bases line up with TRBD1. The CDR3 sequence is 17 residues long. Germline V gene lookup returns CDR1 LNHDA and CDR2 SQIVND (reference sequence). The trim removed 5 bases at V and 8 bases at J, leaving 18 bases unmatched. The DNA of the CDR3 is TGTGCCAGTAGTCAGCTAAGGGGGCAGGGTCTCGGCGATGAGCAGTTCTTC. Translating it yields CASSQLRGQGLGDEQFF.

V is TRBV29-1 and J is TRBJ2-3; D possibly corresponds to TRBD1 (5 bases). Germline V gives CDR1 SQVTM, CDR2 ANQGSEA. The V end lost 1 base, the J end lost 0 bases, and 11 bases lay between the germline ends. The CDR3 consists of 15 residues. Here the CDR3 reads CSVEVWPGSTDTQYF. The CDR3 nucleotides are TGCAGCGTTGAAGTATGGCCAGGGAGCACAGATACGCAGTATTTT.

The CDR3 nucleotides read TGTGCCAGCAGGGCCGGGACTAGCACCGAGCAGTACTTC. Protein: CASRAGTSTEQYF. V gene TRBV6-5 combines with J gene TRBJ2-7; 9 positions agree with TRBD2. This CDR3 region has 13 residues. Germline V gene data show CDR1 as MNHEY and CDR2 as SVGAGI. The V and J ends lost 6 bases and 6 bases, in that order; junction bases with no gene match: 6.

This clone came up a few times. The CDR3 DNA sequence: TGTGCCAGCAGTCCGCCCCGGGGGCAGTCGACCGGGGAGCTGTTTTTT. It is translated as CASSPPRGQSTGELFF. This chain uses TRBV28 with TRBJ2-2; either TRBD1 or TRBD2 may supply D (6 bases each). Trimming shortened V by 5 bases and J by 5 bases, and 18 bases separated the two germline ends. The CDR3 length is 16 residues. CDR1 is MDHEN and CDR2 is SYDVKM in the germline V gene.

This clone was counted only a few times. The chain recombines TRBV30 with TRBJ2-3; 9 nucleotides match TRBD2. V was pared by 3 bases and J by 4 bases, with 5 bases of the junction left unmatched. CDR3 length: 14 residues. Germline V gives CDR1 GTSNPN, CDR2 SVGIG (reference sequence). The CDR3 DNA is TGTGCCTGGAGAGTAGCGGGGGCCCCAGATACGCAGTATTTT. It codes for CAWRVAGAPDTQYF.

The V gene is TRBV30, the J gene TRBJ2-7; tentative D call: TRBD1 (8 bases). CDR1 and CDR2 from the germline V gene are GTSNPN and SVGIG (reference sequence). V was pared by 4 bases and J by 0 bases, with 16 bases between. This CDR3 has 15 residues. CDR3 residues: CAWTGGQVFSYEQYF. The CDR3 bases are TGTGCCTGGACGGGGGGACAGGTTTTCTCCTACGAGCAGTACTTC.

The chain combines TRBV30 with TRBJ2-1; 11 bases align to TRBD2. The CDR3 consists of 17 residues. Germline trimming cut 3 bases from V and 0 bases from J; bases unmatched to any gene: 7. CDR1 GTSNPN and CDR2 SVGIG come from the germline V gene (reference sequence). CDR3 DNA sequence: TGTGCCTGGAGGGCTACTAGCGGGGGCCTCTCCTACAATGAGCAGTTCTTC. Translated: CAWRATSGGLSYNEQFF.

This chain joins TRBV7-9 and TRBJ1-6; unclear D gene. The germline V gene encodes CDR1 SEHNR and CDR2 FQNEAQ (reference sequence). The V end was cut by 0 bases, the J end by 8 bases, with 11 bases between. The CDR3 covers 15 residues. The CDR3 DNA is TGTGCCAGCAGCTTAGCTGGTAAGAACGATTCACCCCTCCACTTT. Translation gives CASSLAGKNDSPLHF.

The rearrangement links TRBV27 to TRBJ1-5, with D hard to call. The CDR3 has 16 amino acids. Germline assignment: CDR1 MNHEY and CDR2 SMNVEV (reference sequence). Trimming pared 0 bases from V and 1 base from J, leaving 10 bases between. The CDR3, as DNA: TGTGCCAGCAGTTTATCAAGGGTGGGGAGCAATCAGCCCCAGCATTTT. Encoded protein: CASSLSRVGSNQPQHF.

The rearrangement uses TRBV6-1 and TRBJ1-4; D is ambiguous. V gave up 4 bases and J gave up 8 bases, with 14 bases separating them. This CDR3 region has 14 residues. From germline, CDR1 is MNHNS and CDR2 SASEGT. The DNA for the CDR3 is TGTGCCAGCAGTGTAAGGGCAGGCGTCGAAAAACTGTTTTTT. Protein: CASSVRAGVEKLFF.

This sequence joins TRBV6-5 and TRBJ2-1; D remains unclear. CDR1 and CDR2 from the germline V gene are MNHEY and SVGAGI. Trimming removed 6 bases at V and 11 bases at J, with 14 bases between. The CDR3 sequence is 12 residues long. CDR3: CASRSPGTKQFF. CDR3 in DNA: TGTGCCAGCAGATCCCCAGGAACTAAGCAGTTCTTC.